This T cell receptor beta chain is from a study of response to subunit inactivated influenza vaccine. Study-wide results and limits: Authors suggested few new T cells are recruited by each seasonal influenza vaccination.

In regard to this clonotype: As yet, its antigen is unknown.

TCRdb recomputed calls from the RT-PCR reads with MiXCR, one row per CDR3 protein. Of 400,000 to 550,000 distinct CDR3 sequences listed, 25% are singletons. Germline V gives CDR1 DFQATT, CDR2 SNEGSKA (reference sequence). This CDR3 region has 16 residues. V lost 4 bases, J lost 2 bases, and 9 bases stayed unmatched. The sample here was CD4+ T cells sorted from PBMCs, taken around 5 days after vaccination. The V gene is TRBV20-1, the J gene TRBJ2-3; 10 positions agree with TRBD2. The TCR originated in a man aged 50 to 59 who received an inactivated influenza vaccine. The CDR3 region is CSAKVSGLAYTDTQYF. As DNA, the CDR3 is TGCAGTGCTAAGGTTTCGGGACTAGCGTACACAGATACGCAGTATTTT.